This record concerns one T cell receptor (beta chain) sequence. J gave up 8 bases and V 5 bases, and 12 bases lay outside the gene matches. Germline assignment: CDR1 SGHNT and CDR2 YENEEA. The CDR3 consists of 15 residues. The data were obtained in a study of cytomegalovirus exposure and HLA in healthy donors. A multiplex PCR was run with 60 Vbeta primers and 13 Jbeta primers. This table comes from immunoSEQ multiplex PCR, and its TCRdb copy is limited to in-frame clones, with some not included. This table holds about 180,000 clones, around 72% found once. The V call is TRBV11-3, the J call TRBJ2-1; 7 nucleotides agree with TRBD2. The receptor was derived from a female donor in good health and CMV-seronegative. Sequencing was carried out using PBMCs. The CDR3 is CASSRRRDYQDEQFF. CDR3 DNA sequence: TGTGCCAGCAGCCGGCGGCGGGACTACCAGGATGAGCAGTTCTTC.